This T cell receptor (beta chain) was sequenced during a study of blood T cell repertoires in COVID-19. The CDR3 is made up of 16 amino acids. V was shortened by 1 base and J by 4 bases, with 16 bases between the two germline ends. Germline-derived CDR1 and CDR2 are LGHDT and YNNKEL (reference sequence). Source study methods: Amplification of reference gene primers was used by the study to estimate nucleated cell counts. Some clones are missing from TCRdb's copy, which holds only in-frame ones; the method was immunoSEQ multiplex PCR. The V and J calls and clone size come from that table; D and trimming were worked out from the DNA. This table has 130,000 to 150,000 clones, around four fifths appearing once.

The sequence was collected from a woman in her thirties or forties with active or convalescent COVID-19. This sequence joins TRBV3-1 (or the pseudogene TRBV3-2) and TRBJ1-1; D unresolved. Sequenced: peripheral blood. CDR3 DNA sequence: TGTGCCAGCAGCCAAGTACAGAGAAGGGAGAGCACTGAAGCTTTCTTT. As protein: CASSQVQRRESTEAFF.